This T cell receptor beta chain was identified in a study of blood T cell repertoires in COVID-19 (TCRdb year 2020). In terms of the full investigation: The collaborator samples originated in the United States, Italy and Spain and spanned the acute and convalescent phases of COVID-19. The material from the prospective study consisted of cDNA or gDNA derived from T cells, B-cell-depleted T cells, or PBMCs. The repertoires were released in a freely available public database meant as a resource for research on the immune response to SARS-CoV-2. The samples were drawn from the first 160 participants of the ongoing ImmuneRACE study and from under 1,500 subjects provided by 6 global collaborators. HLA class I and class II types, where available, came from metadata supplied by the sample provider rather than from assay-based typing. Subjects who had been exposed to COVID-19, were actively infected with it, or had recovered from it provided the deeply sampled blood TCRbeta repertoires that made up the dataset. Sample metadata almost always included a de-identified subject ID, COVID-19 status, age in years and sex. The full study reports these points: The quantity of clinical and demographic metadata differed by source and by participant and was supplied without curation.

Participants in the prospective study were enrolled through a virtual design, were aged roughly 18 to 100 years, and lived in 24 United States geographic areas. Cohort assignment in the prospective study relied on participant-reported clinical history from a screening survey and a study questionnaire. In the prospective study, whole blood, serum and a nasopharyngeal or oropharyngeal swab were collected from each participant by mobile phlebotomists. Prospective study participants could optionally give additional blood draws and questionnaires over an approximately 2-month period. Before DNA extraction, prospective study blood samples were shipped either frozen or at room temperature. Germline trimming: 10 bases from V, 6 bases from J; junction bases outside gene matches: 8. The CDR3 goes from the cysteine to the phenylalanine over 13 residues. Here the CDR3 DNA is all that survives: 39 bases in frame from base 1. From the germline V gene, CDR1 is KGHDR and CDR2 is SFDVKD.

The immunoSEQ Assay, a bias-controlled multiplex PCR, was used to amplify TCRbeta CDR3 regions from genomic DNA. As for the authors' bioinformatics: The number of nucleated cells in each sample was estimated by amplification of reference gene primers within the assay. To quantify the absolute abundance of each unique TCRbeta CDR3 rearrangement, sequence reads were collapsed and filtered. Productive Simpson clonality was computed per sample as the square root of Simpson's diversity index over productive rearrangements. Here the immuneACCESS table is served through TCRdb, limited to in-frame sequences with V and J called. Missing clones are a known gap in these copies; in checked studies unresolved V genes cover under half, and the rest lacks a known reason. That table gives V, J and clone size, and the DNA gave D and trimming. The sample table records about 300,000 clones; roughly 90% of these occur just once. Together, the top ten hold about 4.5% of the sample.

Remarks on this clone: Which antigen it targets is not known. Base qualities are missing; no much larger clone stands one base away.

The V gene is TRBV24-1 and the J gene is TRBJ1-5; 7 middle bases align to TRBD1. Sequencing used PBMCs or T cells enriched from blood (not recorded which). This clonotype was obtained from a young woman with acute COVID-19. CDR3 protein: CATSQGLSQPQHF. In nucleotide form, the sequence is TGTGCCACTTCACAGGGGTTGTCTCAGCCCCAGCATTTT.